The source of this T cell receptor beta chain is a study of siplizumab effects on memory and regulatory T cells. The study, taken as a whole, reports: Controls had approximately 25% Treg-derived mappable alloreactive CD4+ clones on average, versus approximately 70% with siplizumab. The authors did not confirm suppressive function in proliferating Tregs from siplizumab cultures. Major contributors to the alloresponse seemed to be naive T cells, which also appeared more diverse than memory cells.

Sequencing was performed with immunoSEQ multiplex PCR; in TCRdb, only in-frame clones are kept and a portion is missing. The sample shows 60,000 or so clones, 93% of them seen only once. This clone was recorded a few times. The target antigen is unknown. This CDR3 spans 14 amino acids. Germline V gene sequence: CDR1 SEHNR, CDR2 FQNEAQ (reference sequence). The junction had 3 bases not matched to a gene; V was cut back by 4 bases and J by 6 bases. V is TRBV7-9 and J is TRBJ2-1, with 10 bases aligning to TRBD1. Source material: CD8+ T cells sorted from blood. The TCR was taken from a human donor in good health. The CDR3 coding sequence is TGTGCCAGCAGCTCGCGGGACAGGGGCAATGAGCAGTTCTTC. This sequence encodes CASSSRDRGNEQFF.